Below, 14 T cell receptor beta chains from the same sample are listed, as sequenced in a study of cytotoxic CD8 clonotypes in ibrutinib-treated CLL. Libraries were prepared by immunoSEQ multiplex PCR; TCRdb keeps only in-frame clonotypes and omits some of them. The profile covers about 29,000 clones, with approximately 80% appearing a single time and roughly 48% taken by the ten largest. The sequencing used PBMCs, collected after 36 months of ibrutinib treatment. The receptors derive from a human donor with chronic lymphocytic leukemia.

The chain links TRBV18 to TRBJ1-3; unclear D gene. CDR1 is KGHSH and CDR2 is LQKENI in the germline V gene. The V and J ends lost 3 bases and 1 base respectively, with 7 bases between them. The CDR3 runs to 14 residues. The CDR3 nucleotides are TGTGCCAGCTCACCTCCGGTATCTGGAAACACCATATATTTT. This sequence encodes CASSPPVSGNTIYF.

The CDR3, as DNA: TGTGCCAGCAGACTGAGCGGGGGGGCCCTCGAGCAGTACTTC. Amino acids: CASRLSGGALEQYF. The genes are TRBV5-6 and TRBJ2-7; TRBD2 aligns across 10 bases. The CDR3 runs to 14 residues. The V gene end was trimmed by 5 bases and the J gene end by 6 bases; junction bases not matched to a gene: 8. Per the germline V gene, CDR1 is SGHDT and CDR2 is YYEEEE.

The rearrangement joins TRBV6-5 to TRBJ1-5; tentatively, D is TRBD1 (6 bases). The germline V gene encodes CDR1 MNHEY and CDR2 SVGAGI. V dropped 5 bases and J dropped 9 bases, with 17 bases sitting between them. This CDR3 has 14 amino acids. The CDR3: CASSDGGGPRPQHF. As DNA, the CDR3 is TGTGCCAGCAGTGACGGGGGGGGGCCGAGGCCCCAGCATTTT.

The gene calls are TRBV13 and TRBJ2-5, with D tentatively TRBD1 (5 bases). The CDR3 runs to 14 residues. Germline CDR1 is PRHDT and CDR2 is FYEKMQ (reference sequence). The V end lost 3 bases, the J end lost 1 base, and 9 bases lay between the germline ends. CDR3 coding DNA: TGTGCCAGCAGCTTCCTCCAGGGCCAAGAGACCCAGTACTTC. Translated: CASSFLQGQETQYF.

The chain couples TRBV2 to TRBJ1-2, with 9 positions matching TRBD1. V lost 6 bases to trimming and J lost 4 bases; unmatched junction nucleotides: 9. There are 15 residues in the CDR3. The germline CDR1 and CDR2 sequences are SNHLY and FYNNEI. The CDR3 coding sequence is TGTGCCAGCAGGGATCCGGGACAGGGTTCCTATGGCTACACCTTC. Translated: CASRDPGQGSYGYTF.

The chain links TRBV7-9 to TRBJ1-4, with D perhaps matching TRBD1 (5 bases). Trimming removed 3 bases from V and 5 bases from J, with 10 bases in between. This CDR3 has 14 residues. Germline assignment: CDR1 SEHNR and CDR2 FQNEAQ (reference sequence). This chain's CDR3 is CASSFGRDNEKLFF. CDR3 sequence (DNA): TGTGCCAGCAGCTTCGGCAGGGACAATGAAAAACTGTTTTTT.

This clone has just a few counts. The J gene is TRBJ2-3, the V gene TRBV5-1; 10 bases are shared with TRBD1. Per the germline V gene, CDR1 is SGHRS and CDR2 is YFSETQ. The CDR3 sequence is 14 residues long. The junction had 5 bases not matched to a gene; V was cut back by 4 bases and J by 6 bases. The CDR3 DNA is TGCGCCAGCAGCACTAGACAGGGGGCGGATACGCAGTATTTT. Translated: CASSTRQGADTQYF.

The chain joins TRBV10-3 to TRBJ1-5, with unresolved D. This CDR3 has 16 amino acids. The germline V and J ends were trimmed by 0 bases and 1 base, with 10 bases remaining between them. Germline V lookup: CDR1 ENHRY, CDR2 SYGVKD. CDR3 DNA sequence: TGTGCCATCAGTGAGTCGTTAGGGAGAAGCAATCAGCCCCAGCATTTT. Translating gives CAISESLGRSNQPQHF.

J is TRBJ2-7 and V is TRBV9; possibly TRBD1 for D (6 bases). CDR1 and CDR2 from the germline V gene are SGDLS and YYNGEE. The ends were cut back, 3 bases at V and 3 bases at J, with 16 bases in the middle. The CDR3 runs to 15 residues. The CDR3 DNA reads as TGTGCCAGCAGCGCAAACTCGGGACAAGGCTACGAGCAGTACTTC. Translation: CASSANSGQGYEQYF.

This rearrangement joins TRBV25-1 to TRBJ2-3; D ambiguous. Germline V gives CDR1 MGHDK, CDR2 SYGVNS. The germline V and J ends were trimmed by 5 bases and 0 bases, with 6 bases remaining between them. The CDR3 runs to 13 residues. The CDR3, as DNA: TGTGCCAGCAGTAGGGATAGCACAGATACGCAGTATTTT. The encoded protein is CASSRDSTDTQYF. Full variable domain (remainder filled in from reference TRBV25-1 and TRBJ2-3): EADIYQTPRYLVIGTGKKITLECSQTMGHDKMYWYQQDPGMELHLIHYSYGVNSTEKGDLSSESTVSRIRTEHFPLTLESARPSHTSQYLCASSRDSTDTQYFGPGTRLTVL.

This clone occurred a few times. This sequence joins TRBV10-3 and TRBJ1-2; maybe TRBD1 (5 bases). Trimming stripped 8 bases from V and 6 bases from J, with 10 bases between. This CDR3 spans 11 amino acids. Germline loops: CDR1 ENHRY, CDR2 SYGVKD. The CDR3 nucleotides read TGTGCCATCGGGGTGGGGGATGGCTACACCTTC. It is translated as CAIGVGDGYTF.

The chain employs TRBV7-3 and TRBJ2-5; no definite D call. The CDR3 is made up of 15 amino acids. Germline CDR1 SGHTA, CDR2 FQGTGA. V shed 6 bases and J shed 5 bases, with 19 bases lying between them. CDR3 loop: CASRLRPSAMETQYF. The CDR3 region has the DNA TGTGCCAGCAGGCTCAGGCCCTCGGCCATGGAGACCCAGTACTTC.

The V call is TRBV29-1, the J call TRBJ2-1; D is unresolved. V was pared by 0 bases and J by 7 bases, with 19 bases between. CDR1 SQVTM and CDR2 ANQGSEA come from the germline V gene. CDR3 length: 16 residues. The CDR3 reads CSVEEARARAGNEQFF. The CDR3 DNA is TGCAGCGTTGAAGAGGCCCGGGCAAGGGCCGGGAATGAGCAGTTCTTC.

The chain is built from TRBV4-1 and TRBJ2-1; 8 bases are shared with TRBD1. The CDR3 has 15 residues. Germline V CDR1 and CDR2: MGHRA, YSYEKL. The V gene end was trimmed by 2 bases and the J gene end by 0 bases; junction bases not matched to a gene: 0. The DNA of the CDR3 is TGCGCCAGCAGCCAACAGGGGGCCTCCTACAATGAGCAGTTCTTC. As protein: CASSQQGASYNEQFF.